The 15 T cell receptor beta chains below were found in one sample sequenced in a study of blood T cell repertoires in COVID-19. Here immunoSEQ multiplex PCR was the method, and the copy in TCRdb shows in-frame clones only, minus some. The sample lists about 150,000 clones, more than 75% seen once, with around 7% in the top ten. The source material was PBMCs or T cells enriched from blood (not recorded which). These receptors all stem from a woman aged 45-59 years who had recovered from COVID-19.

The CDR3 here is CASSVGHRIYSNQPQHF. Written as DNA, the CDR3 is TGTGCCAGCAGCGTTGGACACCGGATCTATAGCAATCAGCCCCAGCATTTT. V and J are TRBV7-6 and TRBJ1-5; weak D call: TRBD1 (5 bases). With 5 bases removed from V and 0 bases from J, the gap between germline ends came to 17 bases. The germline gives CDR1 SGHVS, CDR2 FNYEAQ. This CDR3 spans 17 amino acids.

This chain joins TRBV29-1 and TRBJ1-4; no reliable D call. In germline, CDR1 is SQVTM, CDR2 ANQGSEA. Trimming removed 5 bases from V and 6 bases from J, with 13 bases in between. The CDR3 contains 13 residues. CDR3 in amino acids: CSVRSGSDEKLFF. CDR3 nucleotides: TGCAGCGTTCGGTCGGGGAGCGATGAAAAACTGTTTTTT.

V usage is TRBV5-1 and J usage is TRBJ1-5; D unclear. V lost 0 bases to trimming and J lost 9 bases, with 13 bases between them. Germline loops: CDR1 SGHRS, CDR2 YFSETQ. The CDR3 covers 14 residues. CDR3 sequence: CASSLEAAAGPQHF. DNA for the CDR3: TGCGCCAGCAGCTTGGAGGCCGCGGCCGGGCCCCAGCATTTT.

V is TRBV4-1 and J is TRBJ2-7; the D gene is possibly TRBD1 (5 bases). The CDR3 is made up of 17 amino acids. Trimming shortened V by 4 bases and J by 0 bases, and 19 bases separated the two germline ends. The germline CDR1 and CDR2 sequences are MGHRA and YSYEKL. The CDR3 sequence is CASSLYQGAESSYEQYF. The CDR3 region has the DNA TGCGCCAGCAGCCTGTACCAAGGGGCCGAGAGCTCCTACGAGCAGTACTTC.

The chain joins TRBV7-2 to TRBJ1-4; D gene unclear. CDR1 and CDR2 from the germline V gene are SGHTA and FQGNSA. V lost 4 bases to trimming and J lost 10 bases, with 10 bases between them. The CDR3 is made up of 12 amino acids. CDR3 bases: TGTGCCAGCAGCTCCTGGGCTGGAAAACTGTTTTTT. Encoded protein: CASSSWAGKLFF.

CDR3 nucleotides: TGTGCCAGCAGCTCCACCCTCAGGGGAGAGGAGTGGCGTAATGAAAAACTGTTTTTT. Amino acids: CASSSTLRGEEWRNEKLFF. This chain connects TRBV7-2 to TRBJ1-4; perhaps TRBD1 as D (6 bases). The CDR3 extends over 19 amino acids. Between the trimmed V and J ends, which lost 4 bases and 4 bases, there was a span of 25 bases. The germline V gene encodes CDR1 SGHTA and CDR2 FQGNSA.

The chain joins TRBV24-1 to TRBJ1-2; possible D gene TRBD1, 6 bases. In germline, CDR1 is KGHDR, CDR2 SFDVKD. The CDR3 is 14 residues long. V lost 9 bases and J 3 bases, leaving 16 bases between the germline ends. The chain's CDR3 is CATSEGGGYYGYTF. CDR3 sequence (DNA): TGTGCCACCTCTGAGGGTGGGGGCTACTATGGCTACACCTTC.

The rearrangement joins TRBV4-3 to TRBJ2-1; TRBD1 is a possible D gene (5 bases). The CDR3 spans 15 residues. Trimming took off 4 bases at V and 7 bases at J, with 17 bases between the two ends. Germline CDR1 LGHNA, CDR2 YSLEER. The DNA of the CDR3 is TGCGCCAGCAGCCGAGATACTAAACGACAGAATGAGCAGTTCTTC. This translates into CASSRDTKRQNEQFF.

The CDR3 spells CASSPAATKTSGNTIYF. The CDR3 DNA sequence: TGTGCCAGCTCACCAGCGGCGACGAAGACCTCTGGAAACACCATATATTTT. The rearrangement joins TRBV18 to TRBJ1-3; D is unclear. V lost 2 bases and J lost 0, with 14 bases in between. The CDR3 is made up of 17 amino acids. Germline lookup yields CDR1 KGHSH and CDR2 LQKENI.

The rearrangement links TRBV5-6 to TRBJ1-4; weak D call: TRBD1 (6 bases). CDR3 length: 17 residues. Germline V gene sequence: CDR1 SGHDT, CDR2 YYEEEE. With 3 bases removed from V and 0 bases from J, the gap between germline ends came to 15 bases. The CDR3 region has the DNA TGTGCCAGCAGCTCTTCTCAGGGGCGCCCAACTAATGAAAAACTGTTTTTT. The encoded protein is CASSSSQGRPTNEKLFF.

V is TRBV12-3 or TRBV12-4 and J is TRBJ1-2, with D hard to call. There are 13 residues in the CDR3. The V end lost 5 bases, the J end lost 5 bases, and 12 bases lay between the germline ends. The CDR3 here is CASSPLAGYGYTF. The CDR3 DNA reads TGTGCCAGCAGTCCACTGGCGGGTTATGGCTACACCTTC.

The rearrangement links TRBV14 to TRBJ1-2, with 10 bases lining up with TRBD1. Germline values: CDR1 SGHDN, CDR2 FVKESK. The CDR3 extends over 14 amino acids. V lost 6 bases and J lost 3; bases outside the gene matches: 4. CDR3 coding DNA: TGTGCCAGCAGAAGACAGGGGGCTCACTATGGCTACACCTTC. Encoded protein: CASRRQGAHYGYTF.

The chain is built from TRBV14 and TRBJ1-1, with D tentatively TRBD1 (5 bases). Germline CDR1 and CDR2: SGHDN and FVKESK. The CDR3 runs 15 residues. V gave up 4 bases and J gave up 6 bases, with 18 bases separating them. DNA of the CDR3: TGTGCCAGCAGCCTCCGCGGGGCGGGGTACCCTGAAGCTTTCTTT. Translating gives CASSLRGAGYPEAFF.

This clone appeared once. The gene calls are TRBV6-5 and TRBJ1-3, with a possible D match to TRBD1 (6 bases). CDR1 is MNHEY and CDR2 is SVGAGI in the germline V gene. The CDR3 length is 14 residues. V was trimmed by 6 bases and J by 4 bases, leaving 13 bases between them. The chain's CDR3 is CASRNGQSGNTIYF. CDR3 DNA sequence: TGTGCCAGCAGAAATGGACAGTCCGGAAACACCATATATTTT.

CDR3 nucleotides: TGTGCCAGCAGTTTACAGATTATTACTGAAGCTTTCTTT. The encoded protein is CASSLQIITEAFF. The V gene is TRBV12-3 or TRBV12-4, the J gene TRBJ1-1; D call uncertain. This CDR3 comprises 13 residues. Trimming removed 2 bases at V and 5 bases at J, with 9 bases between.